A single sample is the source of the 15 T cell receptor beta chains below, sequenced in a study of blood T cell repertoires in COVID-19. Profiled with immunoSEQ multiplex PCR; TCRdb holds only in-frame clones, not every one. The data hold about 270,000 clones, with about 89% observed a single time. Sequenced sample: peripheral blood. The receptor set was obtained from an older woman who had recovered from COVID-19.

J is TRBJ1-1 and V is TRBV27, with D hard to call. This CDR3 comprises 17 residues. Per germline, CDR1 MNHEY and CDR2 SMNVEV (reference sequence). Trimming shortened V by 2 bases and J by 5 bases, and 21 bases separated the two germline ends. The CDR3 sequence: CASSLVAGPTSETEAFF. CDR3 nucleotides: TGTGCCAGCAGTTTAGTGGCAGGTCCCACGAGTGAGACTGAAGCTTTCTTT.

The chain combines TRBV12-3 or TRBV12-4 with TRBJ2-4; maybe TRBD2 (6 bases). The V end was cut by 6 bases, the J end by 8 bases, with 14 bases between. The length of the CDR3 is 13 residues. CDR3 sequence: CASSLASVDIQYF. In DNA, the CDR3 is TGTGCCAGCAGCCTAGCGTCTGTGGACATTCAGTACTTC.

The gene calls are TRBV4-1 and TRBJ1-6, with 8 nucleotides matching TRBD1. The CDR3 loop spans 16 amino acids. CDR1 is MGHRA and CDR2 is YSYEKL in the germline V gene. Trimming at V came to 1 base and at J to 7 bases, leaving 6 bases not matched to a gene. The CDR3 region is CASSQGEDRDNSPLHF. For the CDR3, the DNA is TGCGCCAGCAGCCAAGGTGAGGACAGGGACAATTCACCCCTCCACTTT.

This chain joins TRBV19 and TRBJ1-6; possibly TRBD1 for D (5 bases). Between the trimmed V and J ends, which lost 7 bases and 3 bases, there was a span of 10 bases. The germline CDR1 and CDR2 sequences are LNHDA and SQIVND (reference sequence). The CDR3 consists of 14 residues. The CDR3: CASNAGHYNSPLHF. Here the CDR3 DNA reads TGTGCCAGTAACGCAGGACACTATAATTCACCCCTCCACTTT. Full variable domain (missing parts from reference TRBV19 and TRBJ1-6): DGGITQSPKYLFRKEGQNVTLSCEQNLNHDAMYWYRQDPGQGLRLIYYSQIVNDFQKGDIAEGYSVSREKKESFPLTVTSAQKNPTAFYLCASNAGHYNSPLHFGNGTRLTVT.

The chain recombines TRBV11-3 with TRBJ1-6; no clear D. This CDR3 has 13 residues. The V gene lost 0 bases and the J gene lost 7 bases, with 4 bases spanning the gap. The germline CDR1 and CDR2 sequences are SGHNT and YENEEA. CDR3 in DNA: TGTGCCAGCAGCTTAGATATAAATTCACCCCTCCACTTT. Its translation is CASSLDINSPLHF.

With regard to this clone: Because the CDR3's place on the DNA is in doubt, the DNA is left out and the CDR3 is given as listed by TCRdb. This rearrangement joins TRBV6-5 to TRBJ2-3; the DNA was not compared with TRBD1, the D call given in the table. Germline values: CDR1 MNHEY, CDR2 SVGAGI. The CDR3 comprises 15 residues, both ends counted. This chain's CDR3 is CASSYFGQGIDTQYF.

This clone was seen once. The CDR3 sequence is CASSEVSRGLTNEKLFF. The CDR3 DNA is TGTGCCAGCAGTGAAGTCTCACGGGGGTTGACTAATGAAAAACTGTTTTTT. This chain uses TRBV6-1 with TRBJ1-4, with a tentative D call TRBD1 (5 bases). Trimming took off 1 base at V and 2 bases at J, with 14 bases between the two ends. This CDR3 has 17 residues. The germline V gene has CDR1 MNHNS and CDR2 SASEGT.

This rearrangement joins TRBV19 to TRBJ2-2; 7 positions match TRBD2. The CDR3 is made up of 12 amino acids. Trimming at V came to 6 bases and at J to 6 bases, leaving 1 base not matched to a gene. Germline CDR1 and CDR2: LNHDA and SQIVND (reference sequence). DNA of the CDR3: TGTGCCAGTAGGCGGGAGTCCGGGGAGCTGTTTTTT. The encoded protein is CASRRESGELFF.

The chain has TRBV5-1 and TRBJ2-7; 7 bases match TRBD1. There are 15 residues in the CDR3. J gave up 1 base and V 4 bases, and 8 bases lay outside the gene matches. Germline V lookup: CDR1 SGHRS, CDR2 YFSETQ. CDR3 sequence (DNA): TGCGCCAGCAGCCCTACAGGGGCCGGTTCCTACGAGCAGTACTTC. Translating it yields CASSPTGAGSYEQYF.

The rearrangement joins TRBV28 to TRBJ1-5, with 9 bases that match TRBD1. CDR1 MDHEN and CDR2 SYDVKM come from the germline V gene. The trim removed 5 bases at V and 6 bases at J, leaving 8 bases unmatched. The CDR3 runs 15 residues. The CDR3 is CASSIPGQGVQPQHF. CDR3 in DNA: TGTGCCAGCAGTATACCGGGACAGGGTGTTCAGCCCCAGCATTTT.

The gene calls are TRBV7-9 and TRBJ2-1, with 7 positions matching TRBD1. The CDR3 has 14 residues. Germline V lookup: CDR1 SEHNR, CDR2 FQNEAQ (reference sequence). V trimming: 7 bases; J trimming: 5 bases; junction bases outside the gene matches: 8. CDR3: CASIARGQDNEQFF. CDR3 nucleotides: TGTGCCAGCATCGCCCGAGGACAGGACAATGAGCAGTTCTTC. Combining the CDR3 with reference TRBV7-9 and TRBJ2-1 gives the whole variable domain DTGVSQNPRHKITKRGQNVTFRCDPISEHNRLYWYRQTLGQGPEFLTYFQNEAQLEKSRLLSDRFSAERPKGSFSTLEIQRTEQGDSAMYLCASIARGQDNEQFFGPGTRLTVL.

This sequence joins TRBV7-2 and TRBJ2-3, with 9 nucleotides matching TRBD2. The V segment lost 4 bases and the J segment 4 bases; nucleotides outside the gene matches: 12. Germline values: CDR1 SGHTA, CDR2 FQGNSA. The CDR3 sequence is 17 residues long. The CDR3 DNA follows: TGTGCCAGCAGCTCCGGCTCGCGGGGGGGCGACGCAGATACGCAGTATTTT. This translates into CASSSGSRGGDADTQYF.

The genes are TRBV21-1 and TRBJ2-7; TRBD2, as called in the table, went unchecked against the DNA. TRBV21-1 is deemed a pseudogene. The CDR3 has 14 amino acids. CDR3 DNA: TGTGCCAGCAGCAAATCTGGTAAGCTCTACGAGCAGTACTTC. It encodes CASSKSGKLYEQYF.

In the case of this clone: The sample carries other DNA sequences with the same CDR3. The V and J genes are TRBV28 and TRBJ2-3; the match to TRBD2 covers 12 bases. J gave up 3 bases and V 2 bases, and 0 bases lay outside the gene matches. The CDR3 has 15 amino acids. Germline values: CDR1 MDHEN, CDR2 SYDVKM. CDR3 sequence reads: CASSLLAGGTDTQYF. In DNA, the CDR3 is TGTGCCAGCAGTTTACTAGCGGGAGGGACAGATACGCAGTATTTT.

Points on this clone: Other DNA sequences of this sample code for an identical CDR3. CDR3 coding DNA: TGTGCCAGCTCACCACGGCAGATGAACACTGAAGCTTTCTTT. This codes for CASSPRQMNTEAFF. The chain links TRBV18 to TRBJ1-1; D is unresolved. V gave up 1 base and J gave up 0 bases, with 6 bases separating them. Germline V gene lookup returns CDR1 KGHSH and CDR2 LQKENI. The CDR3 runs 14 residues.